Included here is one TCR beta chain sequence, with context. Its specificity is unknown. CDR1 is MNHNS and CDR2 is SASEGT in the germline V gene. The trim removed 4 bases at V and 5 bases at J, leaving 4 bases unmatched. The CDR3 totals 14 residues. The study ran its PCR with 60 Vbeta and 13 Jbeta primers. Produced via immunoSEQ multiplex PCR; TCRdb's table is partial and in-frame only. The data contain approximately 100,000 clones, about four fifths of them singletons. The sample belongs to a study of cytomegalovirus exposure and HLA in healthy donors. Study results and caveats: A later analysis by the authors found several of the most significant clusters apparently linked to common viral pathogens. It was reportedly the case that the classifier diagnosed cytomegalovirus status with high specificity and sensitivity. Accurate prediction of most subjects' HLA-A and HLA-B alleles from TCR beta sequences was reported.

Material: PBMCs. The origin of this receptor is a middle-aged woman in good health and CMV-seronegative. The genes are TRBV6-1 and TRBJ2-5, with 10 bases aligning to TRBD2. The chain's CDR3 is CASSVSGGFETQYF. CDR3 sequence (DNA): TGTGCCAGCAGTGTTAGCGGGGGGTTCGAGACCCAGTACTTC.